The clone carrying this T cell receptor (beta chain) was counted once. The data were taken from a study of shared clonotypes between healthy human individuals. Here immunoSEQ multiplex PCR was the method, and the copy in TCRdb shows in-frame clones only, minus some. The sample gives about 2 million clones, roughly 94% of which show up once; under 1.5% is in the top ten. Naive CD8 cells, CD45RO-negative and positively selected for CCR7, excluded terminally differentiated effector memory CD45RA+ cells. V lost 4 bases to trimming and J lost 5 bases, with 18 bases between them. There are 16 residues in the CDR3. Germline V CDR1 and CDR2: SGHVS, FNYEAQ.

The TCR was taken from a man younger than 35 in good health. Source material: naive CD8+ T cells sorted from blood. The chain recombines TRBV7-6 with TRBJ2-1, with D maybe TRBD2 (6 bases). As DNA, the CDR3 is TGTGCCAGCAGCTCGCCTTTCGGGAGTATCAACAATGAGCAGTTCTTC. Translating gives CASSSPFGSINNEQFF.